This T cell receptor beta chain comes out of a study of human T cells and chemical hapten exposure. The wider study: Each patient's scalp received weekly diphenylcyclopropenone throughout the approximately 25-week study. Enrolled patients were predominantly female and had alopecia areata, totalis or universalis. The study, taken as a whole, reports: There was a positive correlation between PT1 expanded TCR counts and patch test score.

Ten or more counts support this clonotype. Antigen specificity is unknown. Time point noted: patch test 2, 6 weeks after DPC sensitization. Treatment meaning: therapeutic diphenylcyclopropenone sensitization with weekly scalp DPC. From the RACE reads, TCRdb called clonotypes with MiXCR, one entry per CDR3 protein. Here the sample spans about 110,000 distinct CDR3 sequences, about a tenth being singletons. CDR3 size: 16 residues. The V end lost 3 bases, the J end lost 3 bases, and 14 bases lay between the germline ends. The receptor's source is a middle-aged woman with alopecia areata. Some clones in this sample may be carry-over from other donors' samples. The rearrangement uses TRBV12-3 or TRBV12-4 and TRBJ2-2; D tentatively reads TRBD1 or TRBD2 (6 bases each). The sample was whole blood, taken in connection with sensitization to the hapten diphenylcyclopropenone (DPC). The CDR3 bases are TGTGCCAGCAGTTTTGGGGGGCGAAGGGACACCGGGGAGCTGTTTTTT. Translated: CASSFGGRRDTGELFF.